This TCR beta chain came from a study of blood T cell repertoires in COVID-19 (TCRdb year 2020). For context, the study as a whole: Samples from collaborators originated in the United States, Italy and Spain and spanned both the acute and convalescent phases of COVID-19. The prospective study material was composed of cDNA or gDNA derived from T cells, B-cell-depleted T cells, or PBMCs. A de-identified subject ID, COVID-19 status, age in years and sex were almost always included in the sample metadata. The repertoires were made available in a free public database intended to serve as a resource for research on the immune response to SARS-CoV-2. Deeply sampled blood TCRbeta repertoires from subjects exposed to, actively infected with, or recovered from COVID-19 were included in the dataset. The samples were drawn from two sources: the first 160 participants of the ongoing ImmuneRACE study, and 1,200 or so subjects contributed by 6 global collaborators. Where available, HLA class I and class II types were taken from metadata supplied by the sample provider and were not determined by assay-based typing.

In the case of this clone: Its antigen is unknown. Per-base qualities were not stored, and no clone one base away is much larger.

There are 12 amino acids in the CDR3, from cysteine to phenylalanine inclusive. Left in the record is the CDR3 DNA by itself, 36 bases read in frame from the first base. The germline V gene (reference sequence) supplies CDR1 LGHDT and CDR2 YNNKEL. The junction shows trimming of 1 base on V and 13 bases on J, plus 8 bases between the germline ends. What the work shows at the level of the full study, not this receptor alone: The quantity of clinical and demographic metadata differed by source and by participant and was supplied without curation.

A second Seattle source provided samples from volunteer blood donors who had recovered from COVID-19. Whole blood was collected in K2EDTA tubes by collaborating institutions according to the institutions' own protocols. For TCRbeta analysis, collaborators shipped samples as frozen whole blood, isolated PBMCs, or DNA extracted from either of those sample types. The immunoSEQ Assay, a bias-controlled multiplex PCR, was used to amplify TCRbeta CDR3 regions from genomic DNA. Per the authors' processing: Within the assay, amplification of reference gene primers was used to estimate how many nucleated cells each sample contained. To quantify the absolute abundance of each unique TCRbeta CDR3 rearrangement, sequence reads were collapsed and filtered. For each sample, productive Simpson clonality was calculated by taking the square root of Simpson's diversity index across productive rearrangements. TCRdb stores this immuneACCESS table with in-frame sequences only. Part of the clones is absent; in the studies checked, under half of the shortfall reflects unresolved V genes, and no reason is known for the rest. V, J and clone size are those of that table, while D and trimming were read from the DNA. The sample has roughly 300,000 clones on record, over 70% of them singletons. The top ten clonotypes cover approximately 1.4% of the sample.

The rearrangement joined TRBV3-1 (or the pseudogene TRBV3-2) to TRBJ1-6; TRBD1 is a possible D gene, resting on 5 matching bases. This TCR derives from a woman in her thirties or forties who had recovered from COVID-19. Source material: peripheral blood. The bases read TGTGCCAGCAGCCAAGGCAGGGCTCCCCTCCACTTT. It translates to CASSQGRAPLHF.